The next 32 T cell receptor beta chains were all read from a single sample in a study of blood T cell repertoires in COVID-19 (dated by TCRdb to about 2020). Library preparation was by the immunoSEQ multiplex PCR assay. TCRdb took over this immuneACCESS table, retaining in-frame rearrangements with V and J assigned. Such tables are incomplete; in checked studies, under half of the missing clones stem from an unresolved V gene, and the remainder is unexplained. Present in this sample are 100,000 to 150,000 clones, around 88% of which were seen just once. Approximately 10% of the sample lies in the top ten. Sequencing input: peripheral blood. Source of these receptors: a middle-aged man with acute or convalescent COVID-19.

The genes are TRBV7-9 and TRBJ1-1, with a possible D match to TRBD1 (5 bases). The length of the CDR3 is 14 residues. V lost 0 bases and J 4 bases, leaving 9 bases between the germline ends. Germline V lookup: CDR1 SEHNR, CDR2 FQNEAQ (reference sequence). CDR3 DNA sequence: TGTGCCAGCAGCTTAGCAGGGGTGGGCACTGAAGCTTTCTTT. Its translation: CASSLAGVGTEAFF. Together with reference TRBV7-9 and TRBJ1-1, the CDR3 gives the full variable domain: DTGVSQNPRHKITKRGQNVTFRCDPISEHNRLYWYRQTLGQGPEFLTYFQNEAQLEKSRLLSDRFSAERPKGSFSTLEIQRTEQGDSAMYLCASSLAGVGTEAFFGQGTRLTVV.

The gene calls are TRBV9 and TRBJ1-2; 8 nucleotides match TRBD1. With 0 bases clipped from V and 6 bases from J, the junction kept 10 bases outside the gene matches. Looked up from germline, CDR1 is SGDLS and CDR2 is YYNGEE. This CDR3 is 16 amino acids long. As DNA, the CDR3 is TGTGCCAGCAGCGTAGGCCCGAGGACAGGGCAGGATGGCTACACCTTC. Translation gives CASSVGPRTGQDGYTF.

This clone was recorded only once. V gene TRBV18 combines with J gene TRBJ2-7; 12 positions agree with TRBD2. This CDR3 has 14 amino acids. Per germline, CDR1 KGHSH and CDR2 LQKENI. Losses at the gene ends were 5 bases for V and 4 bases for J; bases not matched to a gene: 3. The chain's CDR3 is CASSVGLAGYEQYF. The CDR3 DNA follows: TGTGCCAGCTCAGTCGGACTAGCGGGGTACGAGCAGTACTTC.

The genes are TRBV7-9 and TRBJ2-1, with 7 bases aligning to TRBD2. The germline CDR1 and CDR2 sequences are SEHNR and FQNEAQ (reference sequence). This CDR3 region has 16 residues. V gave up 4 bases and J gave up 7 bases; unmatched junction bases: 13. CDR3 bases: TGTGCCAGCAGCTGGGCTGGGGGGAGGGCCGTAAATGAGCAGTTCTTC. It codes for CASSWAGGRAVNEQFF.

The CDR3 DNA is TGTGCCAGCAGTCCCCGGACAGGGGGAGGTCAGCCCCAGCATTTT. Translating gives CASSPRTGGGQPQHF. This chain joins TRBV28 and TRBJ1-5; 10 positions agree with TRBD1. The CDR3 is 15 amino acids. V shed 5 bases, J shed 6 bases, and the junction held 7 bases outside the gene matches. From germline, CDR1 is MDHEN and CDR2 SYDVKM.

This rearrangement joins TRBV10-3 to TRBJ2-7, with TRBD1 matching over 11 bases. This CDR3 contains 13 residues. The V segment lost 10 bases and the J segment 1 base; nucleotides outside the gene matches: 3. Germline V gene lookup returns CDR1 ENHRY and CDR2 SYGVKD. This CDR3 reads CANGQGASYEQYF. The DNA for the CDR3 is TGTGCCAACGGACAGGGGGCGTCCTACGAGCAGTACTTC.

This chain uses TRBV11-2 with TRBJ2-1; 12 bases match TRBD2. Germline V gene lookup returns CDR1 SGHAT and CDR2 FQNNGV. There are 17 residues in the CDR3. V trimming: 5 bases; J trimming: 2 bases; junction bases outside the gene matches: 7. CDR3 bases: TGTGCCAGCAGCCAGACTAGCGGGAGTTTCACCTACAATGAGCAGTTCTTC. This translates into CASSQTSGSFTYNEQFF.

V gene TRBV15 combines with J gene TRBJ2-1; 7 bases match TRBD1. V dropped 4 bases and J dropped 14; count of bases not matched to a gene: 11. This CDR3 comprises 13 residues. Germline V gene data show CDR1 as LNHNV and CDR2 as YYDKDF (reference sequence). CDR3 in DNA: TGTGCCACCAGCAAAAACTCTCCCCAGGGGGAGTTCTTC. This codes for CATSKNSPQGEFF.

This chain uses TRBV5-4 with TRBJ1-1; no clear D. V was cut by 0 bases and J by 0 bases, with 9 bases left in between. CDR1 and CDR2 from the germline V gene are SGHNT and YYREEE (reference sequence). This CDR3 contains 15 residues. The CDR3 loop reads CASSLAARMNTEAFF. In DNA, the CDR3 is TGTGCCAGCAGCTTGGCCGCCAGGATGAACACTGAAGCTTTCTTT.

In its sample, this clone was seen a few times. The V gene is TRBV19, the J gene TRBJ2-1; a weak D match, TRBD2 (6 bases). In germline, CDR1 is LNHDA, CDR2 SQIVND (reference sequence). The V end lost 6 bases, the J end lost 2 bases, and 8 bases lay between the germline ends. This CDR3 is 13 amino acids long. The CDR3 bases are TGTGCCAGTAGGTCGGGAGCCTACAATGAGCAGTTCTTC. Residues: CASRSGAYNEQFF. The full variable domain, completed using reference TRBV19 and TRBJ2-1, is DGGITQSPKYLFRKEGQNVTLSCEQNLNHDAMYWYRQDPGQGLRLIYYSQIVNDFQKGDIAEGYSVSREKKESFPLTVTSAQKNPTAFYLCASRSGAYNEQFFGPGTRLTVL.

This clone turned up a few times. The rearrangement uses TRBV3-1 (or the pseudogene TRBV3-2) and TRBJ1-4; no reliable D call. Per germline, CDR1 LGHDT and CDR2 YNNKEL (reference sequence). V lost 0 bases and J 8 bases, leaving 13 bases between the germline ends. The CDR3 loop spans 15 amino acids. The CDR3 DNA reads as TGTGCCAGCAGCCAAGATTGGGGAGGGCGGGAAAAACTGTTTTTT. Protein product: CASSQDWGGREKLFF.

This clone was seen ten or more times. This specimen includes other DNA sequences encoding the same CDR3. CDR3 nucleotides: TGTGCCATCAGTGAGTCAGGGGGATCGTATGGCTACACCTTC. Translated: CAISESGGSYGYTF. This rearrangement joins TRBV10-3 to TRBJ1-2; TRBD1 is a possible D gene (6 bases). The CDR3 has 14 amino acids. V was clipped by 0 bases and J by 5 bases, with 10 bases between them. Looked up from germline, CDR1 is ENHRY and CDR2 is SYGVKD.

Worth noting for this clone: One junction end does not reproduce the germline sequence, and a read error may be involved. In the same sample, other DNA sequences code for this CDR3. The CDR3 is CASSLGLLNTEAFF. The DNA for the CDR3 is TGCGCCAGCAGTTTGGGGCTCCTGAACACTGAAGCTTTCTTT. The gene calls are TRBV5-1 and TRBJ1-1; maybe TRBD1 (5 bases). CDR3 length equals 14 residues. Germline values: CDR1 SGHRS, CDR2 YFSETQ.

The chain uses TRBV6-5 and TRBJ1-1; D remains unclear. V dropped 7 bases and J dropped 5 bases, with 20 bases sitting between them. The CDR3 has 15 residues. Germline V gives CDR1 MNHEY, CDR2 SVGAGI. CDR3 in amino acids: CASISGTSAFTEAFF. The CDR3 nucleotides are TGTGCCAGCATATCCGGTACCTCTGCTTTTACTGAAGCTTTCTTT.

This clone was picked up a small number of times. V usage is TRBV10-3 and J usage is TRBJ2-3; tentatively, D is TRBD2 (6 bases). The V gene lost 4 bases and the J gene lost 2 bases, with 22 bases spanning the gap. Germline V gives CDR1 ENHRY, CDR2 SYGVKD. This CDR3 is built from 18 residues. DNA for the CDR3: TGTGCCATCAGTGGGCCTGTCGGGAGTTTTATGGCCACAGATACGCAGTATTTT. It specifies CAISGPVGSFMATDTQYF.

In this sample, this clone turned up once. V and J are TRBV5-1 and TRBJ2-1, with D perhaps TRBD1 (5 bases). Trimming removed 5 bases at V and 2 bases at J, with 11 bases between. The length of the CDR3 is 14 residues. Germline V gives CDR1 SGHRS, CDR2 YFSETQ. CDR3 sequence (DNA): TGCGCCAGCAGGGCAGGGAATACCTACAATGAGCAGTTCTTC. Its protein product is CASRAGNTYNEQFF.

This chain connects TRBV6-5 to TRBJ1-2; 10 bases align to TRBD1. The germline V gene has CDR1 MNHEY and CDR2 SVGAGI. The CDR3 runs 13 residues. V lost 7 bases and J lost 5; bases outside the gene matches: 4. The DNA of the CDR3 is TGTGCCAGCACTTGGACAGGGGGGTATGGCTACACCTTC. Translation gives CASTWTGGYGYTF.

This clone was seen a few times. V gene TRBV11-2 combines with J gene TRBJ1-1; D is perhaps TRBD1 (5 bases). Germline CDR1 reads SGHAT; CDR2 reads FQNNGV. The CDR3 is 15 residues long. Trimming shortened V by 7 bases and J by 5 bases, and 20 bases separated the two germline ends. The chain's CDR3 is CASTPFFRGGTEAFF. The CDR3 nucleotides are TGTGCCAGCACCCCCTTTTTTCGGGGGGGGACTGAAGCTTTCTTT.

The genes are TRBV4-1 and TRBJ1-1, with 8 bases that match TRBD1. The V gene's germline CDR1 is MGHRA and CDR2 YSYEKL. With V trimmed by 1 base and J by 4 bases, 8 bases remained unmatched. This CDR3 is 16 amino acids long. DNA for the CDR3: TGCGCCAGCAGCCAAGGCCTGGGCAGGGGGCCCACTGAAGCTTTCTTT. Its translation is CASSQGLGRGPTEAFF.

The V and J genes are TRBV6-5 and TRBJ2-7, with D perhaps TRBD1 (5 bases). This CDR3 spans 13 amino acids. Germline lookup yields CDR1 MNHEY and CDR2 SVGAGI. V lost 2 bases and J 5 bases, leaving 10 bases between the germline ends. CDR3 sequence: CASSYPSGNEQYF. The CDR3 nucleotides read TGTGCCAGCAGTTACCCGTCAGGGAACGAGCAGTACTTC.

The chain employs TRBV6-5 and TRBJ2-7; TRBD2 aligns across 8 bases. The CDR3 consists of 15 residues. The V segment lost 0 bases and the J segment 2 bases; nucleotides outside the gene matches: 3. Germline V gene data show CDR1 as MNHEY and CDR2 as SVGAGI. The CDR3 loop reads CASSYSLAAPYEQYF. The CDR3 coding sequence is TGTGCCAGCAGTTACTCACTAGCGGCACCCTACGAGCAGTACTTC.

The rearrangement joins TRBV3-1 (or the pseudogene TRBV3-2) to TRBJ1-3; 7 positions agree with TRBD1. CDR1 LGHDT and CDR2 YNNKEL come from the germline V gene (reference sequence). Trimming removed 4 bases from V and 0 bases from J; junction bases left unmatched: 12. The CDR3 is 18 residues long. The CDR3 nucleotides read TGTGCCAGCAGCCCGGTCCGGGGACAGCTCATCTCTGGAAACACCATATATTTT. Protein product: CASSPVRGQLISGNTIYF.

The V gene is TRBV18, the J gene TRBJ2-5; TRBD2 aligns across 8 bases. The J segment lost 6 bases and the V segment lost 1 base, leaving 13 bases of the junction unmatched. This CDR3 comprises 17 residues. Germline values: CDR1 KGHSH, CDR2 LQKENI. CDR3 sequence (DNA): TGTGCCAGCTCACCACGGGCTAGCGGGCGAGTTATGAAGACCCAGTACTTC. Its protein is CASSPRASGRVMKTQYF. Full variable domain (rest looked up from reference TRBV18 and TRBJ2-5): NAGVMQNPRHLVRRRGQEARLRCSPMKGHSHVYWYRQLPEEGLKFMVYLQKENIIDESGMPKERFSAEFPKEGPSILRIQQVVRGDSAAYFCASSPRASGRVMKTQYFGPGTRLLVL.

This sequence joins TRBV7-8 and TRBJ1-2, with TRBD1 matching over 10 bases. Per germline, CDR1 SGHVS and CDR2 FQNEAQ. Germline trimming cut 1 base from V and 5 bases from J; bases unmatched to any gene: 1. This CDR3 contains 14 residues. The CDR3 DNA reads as TGTGCCAGCAGCTTAGGACAGGGGGCGTATGGCTACACCTTC. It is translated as CASSLGQGAYGYTF.

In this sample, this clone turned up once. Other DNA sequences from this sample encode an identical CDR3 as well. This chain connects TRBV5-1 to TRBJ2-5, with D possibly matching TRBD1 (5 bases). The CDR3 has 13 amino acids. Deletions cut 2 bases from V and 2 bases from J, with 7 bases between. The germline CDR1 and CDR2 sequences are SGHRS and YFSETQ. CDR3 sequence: CASSFRQQETQYF. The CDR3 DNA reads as TGCGCCAGCAGCTTTAGACAGCAAGAGACCCAGTACTTC.

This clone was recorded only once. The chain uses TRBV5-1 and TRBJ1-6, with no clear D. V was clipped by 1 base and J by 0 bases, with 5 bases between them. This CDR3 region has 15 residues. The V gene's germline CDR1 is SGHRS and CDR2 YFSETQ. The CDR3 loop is CASSLRSSYNSPLHF. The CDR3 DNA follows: TGCGCCAGCAGCTTGAGGAGCTCCTATAATTCACCCCTCCACTTT. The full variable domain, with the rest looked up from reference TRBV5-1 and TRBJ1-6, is KAGVTQTPRYLIKTRGQQVTLSCSPISGHRSVSWYQQTPGQGLQFLFEYFSETQRNKGNFPGRFSGRQFSNSRSEMNVSTLELGDSALYLCASSLRSSYNSPLHFGNGTRLTVT.

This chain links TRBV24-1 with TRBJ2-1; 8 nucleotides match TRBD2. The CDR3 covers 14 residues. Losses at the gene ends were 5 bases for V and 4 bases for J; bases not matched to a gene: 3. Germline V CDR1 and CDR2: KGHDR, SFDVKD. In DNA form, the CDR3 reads TGTGCCACCAGTGCCAGCGGGGGTTACAATGAGCAGTTCTTC. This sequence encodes CATSASGGYNEQFF.

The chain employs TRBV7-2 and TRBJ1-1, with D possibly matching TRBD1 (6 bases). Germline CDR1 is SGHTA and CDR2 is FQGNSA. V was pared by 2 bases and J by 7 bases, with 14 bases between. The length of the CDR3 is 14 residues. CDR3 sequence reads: CASSLYTGLSEAFF. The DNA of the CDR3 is TGTGCCAGCAGCTTATATACAGGGTTAAGTGAAGCTTTCTTT. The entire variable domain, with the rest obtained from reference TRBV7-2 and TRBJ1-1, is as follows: GAGVSQSPSNKVTEKGKDVELRCDPISGHTALYWYRQSLGQGLEFLIYFQGNSAPDKSGLPSDRFSAERTGGSVSTLTIQRTQQEDSAVYLCASSLYTGLSEAFFGQGTRLTVV.

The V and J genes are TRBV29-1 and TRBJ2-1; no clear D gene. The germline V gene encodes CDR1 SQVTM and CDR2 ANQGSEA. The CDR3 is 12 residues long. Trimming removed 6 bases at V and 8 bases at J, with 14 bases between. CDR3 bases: TGCAGCGTCTCGCCCCCGAGCGATGAGCAGTTCTTC. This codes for CSVSPPSDEQFF.

The CDR3 spells CASRGSWETGELFF. The CDR3 DNA reads TGTGCCAGCAGAGGGTCCTGGGAGACCGGGGAGCTGTTTTTT. The V and J genes are TRBV28 and TRBJ2-2; a weak D match, TRBD2 (5 bases). Germline-derived CDR1 and CDR2 are MDHEN and SYDVKM. Trimming stripped 6 bases from V and 5 bases from J, with 13 bases between. CDR3 length: 14 amino acids.

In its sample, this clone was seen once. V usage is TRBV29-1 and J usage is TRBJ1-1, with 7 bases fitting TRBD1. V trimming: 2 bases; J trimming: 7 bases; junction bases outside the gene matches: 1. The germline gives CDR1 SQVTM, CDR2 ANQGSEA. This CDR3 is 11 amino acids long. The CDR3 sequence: CSVERGLEAFF. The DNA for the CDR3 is TGCAGCGTTGAAAGGGGGCTTGAAGCTTTCTTT.

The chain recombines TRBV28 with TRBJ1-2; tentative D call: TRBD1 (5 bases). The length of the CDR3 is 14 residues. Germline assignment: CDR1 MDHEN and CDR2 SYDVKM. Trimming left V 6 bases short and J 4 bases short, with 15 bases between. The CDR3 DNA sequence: TGTGCCAGCAGAGCCGGGCTCAGGGCCTATGGCTACACCTTC. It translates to CASRAGLRAYGYTF.